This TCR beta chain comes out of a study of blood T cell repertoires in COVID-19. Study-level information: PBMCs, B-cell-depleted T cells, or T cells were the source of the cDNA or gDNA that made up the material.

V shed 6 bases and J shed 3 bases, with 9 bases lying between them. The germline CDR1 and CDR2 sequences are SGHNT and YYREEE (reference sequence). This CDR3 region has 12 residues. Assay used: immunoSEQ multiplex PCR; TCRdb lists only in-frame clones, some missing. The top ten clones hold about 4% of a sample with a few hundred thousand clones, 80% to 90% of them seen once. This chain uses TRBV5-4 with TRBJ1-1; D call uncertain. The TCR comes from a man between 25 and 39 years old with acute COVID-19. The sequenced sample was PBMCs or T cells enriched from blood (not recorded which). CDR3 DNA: TGTGCCAGCACCAAGGAGGACACTGAAGCTTTCTTT. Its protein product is CASTKEDTEAFF.